This is a list of T cell receptor beta chains from one sample in a study of shared clonotypes between healthy human individuals. Profiled with immunoSEQ multiplex PCR; TCRdb holds only in-frame clones, not every one. Found here are some 2,400,000 clones, around 95% of them singletons; the top ten hold 0.1% to 0.15%. The specimen was naive CD4+ T cells sorted from blood. The receptors derive from a man between 18 and 29 years old in good health. Each CDR3 is given with its conserved first and last residue. The order of the fields is V gene, clone size, D gene, J gene, CDR3 protein, CDR3 DNA. D genes are given only for firm matches. Not all rows give a size; the values are once, few, many and, for expanded clones, a class.

v_call: TRBV5-1; clone_size: NA; d_call: TRBD1; j_call: TRBJ2-3; cdr3_aa: CASSPRTGSVPDTQYF; cdr3_nt: TGCGCCAGCAGCCCCCGGACAGGGTCTGTCCCAGATACGCAGTATTTT
v_call: TRBV12-5; clone_size: NA; d_call: NA; j_call: TRBJ1-2; cdr3_aa: CASGSYGYTF; cdr3_nt: TGTGCTAGTGGGTCCTATGGCTACACCTTC
v_call: TRBV7-2; clone_size: NA; d_call: NA; j_call: TRBJ2-1; cdr3_aa: CASSLRGTGTGNEQFF; cdr3_nt: TGTGCCAGCAGCTTAAGGGGGACGGGCACGGGGAATGAGCAGTTCTTC
v_call: TRBV6-5; clone_size: NA; d_call: NA; j_call: TRBJ1-1; cdr3_aa: CASSRQVLNTEAFF; cdr3_nt: TGTGCCAGCAGCAGACAGGTATTGAACACTGAAGCTTTCTTT
v_call: TRBV30; clone_size: NA; d_call: NA; j_call: TRBJ2-7; cdr3_aa: CAWRAGVANYEQYF; cdr3_nt: TGTGCCTGGAGGGCCGGGGTGGCCAACTACGAGCAGTACTTC
v_call: TRBV18; clone_size: NA; d_call: NA; j_call: TRBJ2-5; cdr3_aa: CASSPPIGGVQETQYF; cdr3_nt: TGTGCCAGCTCACCACCGATAGGGGGAGTCCAAGAGACCCAGTACTTC
v_call: TRBV4-1; clone_size: NA; d_call: NA; j_call: TRBJ2-7; cdr3_aa: CASSLGTAYSYEQYF; cdr3_nt: TGCGCCAGCAGCCTCGGGACTGCCTACTCCTACGAGCAGTACTTC
v_call: TRBV6-5; clone_size: NA; d_call: NA; j_call: TRBJ1-1; cdr3_aa: CASSYSRSNTEAFF; cdr3_nt: TGTGCCAGCAGTTACTCGCGGAGTAACACTGAAGCTTTCTTT
v_call: TRBV30; clone_size: NA; d_call: TRBD1; j_call: TRBJ2-7; cdr3_aa: CAWSGFRGRVYEQYF; cdr3_nt: TGTGCCTGGAGTGGGTTCAGGGGGCGCGTCTACGAGCAGTACTTC
v_call: TRBV18; clone_size: NA; d_call: NA; j_call: TRBJ1-5; cdr3_aa: CASSPGVNSNQPQHF; cdr3_nt: TGTGCCAGCTCACCGGGTGTCAATAGCAATCAGCCCCAGCATTTT
v_call: TRBV5-4; clone_size: NA; d_call: NA; j_call: TRBJ2-1; cdr3_aa: CASSLVGYNEQFF; cdr3_nt: TGTGCCAGCAGCTTGGTCGGATACAATGAGCAGTTCTTC
v_call: TRBV19; clone_size: once; d_call: NA; j_call: TRBJ1-5; cdr3_aa: CASTPMFRDSNQPQHF; cdr3_nt: TGTGCCAGTACTCCAATGTTCAGGGATAGCAATCAGCCCCAGCATTTT
v_call: TRBV7-6; clone_size: NA; d_call: NA; j_call: TRBJ2-2; cdr3_aa: CASSSFLTAQTGELFF; cdr3_nt: TGTGCCAGCAGCTCTTTCTTGACCGCACAAACCGGGGAGCTGTTTTTT
v_call: TRBV27; clone_size: NA; d_call: NA; j_call: TRBJ1-4; cdr3_aa: CASSYRTVVATNEKLFF; cdr3_nt: TGTGCCAGCAGTTATCGGACAGTCGTCGCAACTAATGAAAAACTGTTTTTT
v_call: TRBV19; clone_size: NA; d_call: TRBD1; j_call: TRBJ1-6; cdr3_aa: CASSIAGTGVGSPLHF; cdr3_nt: TGTGCCAGTAGTATAGCTGGGACAGGAGTAGGGTCACCCCTCCACTTT